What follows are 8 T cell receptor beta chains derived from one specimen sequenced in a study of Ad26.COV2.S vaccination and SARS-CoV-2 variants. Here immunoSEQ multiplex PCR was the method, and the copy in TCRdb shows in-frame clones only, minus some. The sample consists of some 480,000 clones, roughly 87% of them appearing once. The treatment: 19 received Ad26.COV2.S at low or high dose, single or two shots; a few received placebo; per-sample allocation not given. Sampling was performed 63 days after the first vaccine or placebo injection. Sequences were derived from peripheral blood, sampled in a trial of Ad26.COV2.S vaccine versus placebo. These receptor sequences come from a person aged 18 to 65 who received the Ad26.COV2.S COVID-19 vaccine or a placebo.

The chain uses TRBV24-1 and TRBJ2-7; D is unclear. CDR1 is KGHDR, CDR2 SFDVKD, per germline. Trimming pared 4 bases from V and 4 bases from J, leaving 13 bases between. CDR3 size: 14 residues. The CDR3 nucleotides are TGTGCCACCAGTGACGCCTCAGGAGAATACGAGCAGTACTTC. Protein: CATSDASGEYEQYF.

For the CDR3, the DNA is TGTGCCAGTAGCCTACTAGCGGGTAGCGAGCAGTACTTC. It yields the protein CASSLLAGSEQYF. V usage is TRBV19 and J usage is TRBJ2-7; 9 bases match TRBD2. The CDR3 sequence is 13 residues long. Germline CDR1 and CDR2: LNHDA and SQIVND (reference sequence). Trimming removed 6 bases from V and 6 bases from J; junction bases left unmatched: 6.

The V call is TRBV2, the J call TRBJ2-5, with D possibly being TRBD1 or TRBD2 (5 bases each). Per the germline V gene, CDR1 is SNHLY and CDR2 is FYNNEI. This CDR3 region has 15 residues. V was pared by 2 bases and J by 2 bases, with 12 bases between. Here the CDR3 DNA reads TGTGCCAGCAGTGAATCGAGGGGTATACAAGAGACCCAGTACTTC. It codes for CASSESRGIQETQYF.

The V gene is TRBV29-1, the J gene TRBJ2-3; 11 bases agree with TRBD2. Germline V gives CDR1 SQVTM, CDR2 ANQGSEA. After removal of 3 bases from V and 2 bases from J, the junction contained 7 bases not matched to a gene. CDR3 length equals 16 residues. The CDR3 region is CSVEGLAGGPTDTQYF. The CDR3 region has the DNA TGCAGCGTTGAGGGTTTAGCGGGAGGGCCCACAGATACGCAGTATTTT.

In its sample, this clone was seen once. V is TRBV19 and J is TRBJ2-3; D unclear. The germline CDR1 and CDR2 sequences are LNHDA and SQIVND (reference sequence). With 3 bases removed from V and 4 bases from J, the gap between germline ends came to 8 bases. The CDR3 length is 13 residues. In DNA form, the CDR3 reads TGTGCCAGTAGTATGGGATGGGCAGATACGCAGTATTTT. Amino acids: CASSMGWADTQYF.

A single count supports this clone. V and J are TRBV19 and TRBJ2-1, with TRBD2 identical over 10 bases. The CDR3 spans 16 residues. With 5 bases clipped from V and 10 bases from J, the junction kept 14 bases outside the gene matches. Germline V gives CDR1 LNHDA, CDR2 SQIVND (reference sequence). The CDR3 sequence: CASSARGAGGVGEQFF. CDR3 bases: TGTGCCAGTAGTGCCCGGGGAGCGGGAGGGGTAGGGGAGCAGTTCTTC.

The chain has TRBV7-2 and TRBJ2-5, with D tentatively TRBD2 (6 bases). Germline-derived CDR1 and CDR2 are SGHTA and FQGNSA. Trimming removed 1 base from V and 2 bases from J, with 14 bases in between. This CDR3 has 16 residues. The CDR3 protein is CASSLDGGGYQETQYF. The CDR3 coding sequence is TGTGCCAGCAGCTTAGATGGGGGAGGCTATCAAGAGACCCAGTACTTC.

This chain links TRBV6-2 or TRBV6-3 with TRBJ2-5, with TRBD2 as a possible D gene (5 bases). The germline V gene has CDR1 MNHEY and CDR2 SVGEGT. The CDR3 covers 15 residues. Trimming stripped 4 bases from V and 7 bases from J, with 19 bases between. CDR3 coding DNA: TGTGCCAGCAGTTCCCCCCTGTACAGTGGAGGGACCCAGTACTTC. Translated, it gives CASSSPLYSGGTQYF.